The 30 T cell receptor beta chains below were found in one sample sequenced in a study of blood T cells in healthy people across ages. It was with a sample-barcoded 5' primer and a J-beta primer mix that a second PCR of roughly 7 to 12 cycles was run. TCRdb reanalysed the 5' RACE reads using MiXCR and keeps one entry per CDR3 protein. Here the sample spans roughly 1.5 million distinct CDR3 sequences, approximately 43% being singletons. Sequenced: blood. These TCRs come from a woman aged 18-29 years in good health.

Of note for this clonotype: A much larger clone differs from this one at a single base, so this may be a read error. This CDR3 reads CASSYSVLAAYEQYF. In DNA, the CDR3 is TGTGCCAGCAGTTACTCCGTACTAGCGGCCTACGAGCAGTACTTC. J is TRBJ2-7 and V is TRBV6-5; 8 nucleotides match TRBD2. The CDR3 consists of 15 residues. Germline-derived CDR1 and CDR2 are MNHEY and SVGAGI. The junction had 3 bases not matched to a gene; V was cut back by 0 bases and J by 2 bases.

In its sample, this clonotype was seen once. The gene calls are TRBV20-1 and TRBJ2-7; 8 bases fit TRBD2. V lost 0 bases to trimming and J lost 7 bases; unmatched junction nucleotides: 14. There are 16 residues in the CDR3. Germline CDR1 reads DFQATT; CDR2 reads SNEGSKA (reference sequence). CDR3 sequence (DNA): TGCAGTGCTAGAGATAAGCGGGAGCCGGCCTTCGGTGAGCAGTACTTC. Protein sequence: CSARDKREPAFGEQYF.

The chain couples TRBV15 to TRBJ1-5; D gene ambiguous. The germline V and J ends were trimmed by 0 bases and 3 bases, with 9 bases remaining between them. This CDR3 comprises 15 residues. Germline loops: CDR1 LNHNV, CDR2 YYDKDF (reference sequence). In nucleotides, the CDR3 is TGTGCCACCAGCAGAGATATTCGCGCCAATCAGCCCCAGCATTTT. Translating gives CATSRDIRANQPQHF.

The chain uses TRBV5-5 and TRBJ1-4; the D gene is possibly TRBD1 (5 bases). Germline CDR1 reads SGHKS; CDR2 reads YYEKEE (reference sequence). The CDR3 spans 14 residues. Trimming shortened V by 0 bases and J by 6 bases, and 9 bases separated the two germline ends. The DNA of the CDR3 is TGTGCCAGCAGCTTGGCAGGGAGAGATGAAAAACTGTTTTTT. It specifies CASSLAGRDEKLFF.

This clonotype was picked up one time. The chain has TRBV9 and TRBJ1-6; 7 bases are a match to TRBD1. In germline, CDR1 is SGDLS, CDR2 YYNGEE. This CDR3 contains 19 residues. Unmatched junction bases numbered 10, after V lost 0 bases and J lost 1 base. In DNA form, the CDR3 reads TGTGCCAGCAGCGTAGCTCGGGAAGGGGGCAGTTCCTATAATTCACCCCTCCACTTT. It translates to CASSVAREGGSSYNSPLHF.

This clonotype was recorded a few times. This rearrangement joins TRBV20-1 to TRBJ2-1; 8 nucleotides match TRBD2. The CDR3 length is 14 residues. The ends lost 0 bases at V and 8 bases at J; junction bases unmatched: 6. The germline V gene has CDR1 DFQATT and CDR2 SNEGSKA (reference sequence). CDR3 coding DNA: TGCAGTGCTAGAGATCTCGGCGGGAGGTATGAGCAGTTCTTC. This gives the protein CSARDLGGRYEQFF.

CDR3 nucleotide sequence: TGCAGCGTTGAAGAGGGCCAGGCCCAAACTTACGAGCAGTACTTC. It is translated as CSVEEGQAQTYEQYF. V and J are TRBV29-1 and TRBJ2-7, with D unclear. CDR1 and CDR2 (germline): SQVTM, ANQGSEA. The CDR3 contains 15 residues. The ends were cut back, 0 bases at V and 4 bases at J, with 16 bases in the middle.

In this sample, this clonotype turned up a few times. V gene TRBV11-3 combines with J gene TRBJ2-7; D possibly corresponds to TRBD1 (6 bases). CDR3 length equals 13 residues. V was shortened by 5 bases and J by 2 bases, with 10 bases between the two germline ends. Germline loops: CDR1 SGHNT, CDR2 YENEEA. This chain's CDR3 is CASSDRDTYEQYF. In nucleotides, the CDR3 is TGTGCCAGCAGCGACCGGGACACCTACGAGCAGTACTTC.

Worth noting for this clonotype: A much larger clone is a single base away; this may be a read error. This rearrangement joins TRBV28 to TRBJ2-1; the D gene is possibly TRBD2 (5 bases). The DNA end is more similar to TRBJ2-7, so the J call may be wrong. From germline, CDR1 is MDHEN and CDR2 SYDVKM. This CDR3 contains 14 residues. The CDR3 DNA sequence: TGTGCCAGCAGACCCGGAGGAGCCTACAATGAGCAGTACTTC. It codes for CASRPGGAYNEQYF.

The rearrangement joins TRBV7-1 to TRBJ2-6; possibly TRBD2 for D (5 bases). TRBV7-1 is an ORF; its function is uncertain. V was cut by 2 bases and J by 0 bases, with 29 bases left in between. The CDR3 spans 23 residues. CDR3 in amino acids: CASSSRRMKGRLSYFSGANVLTF. DNA for the CDR3: TGTGCCAGCAGCTCAAGGAGGATGAAGGGAAGGCTGAGTTACTTCTCTGGGGCCAACGTCCTGACTTTC.

This clonotype was found many times. The chain employs TRBV12-3 or TRBV12-4 and TRBJ2-1; D call uncertain. The CDR3 totals 11 residues. With 3 bases removed from V and 9 bases from J, the gap between germline ends came to 6 bases. The CDR3 bases are TGTGCCAGCAGTTTCGGCCGTGAGCAGTTCTTC. It yields the protein CASSFGREQFF.

This clonotype was counted a few times. The junction does not match germline at one end; this may be a read error. The V gene is TRBV10-2, the J gene TRBJ1-1; no clear D gene. This CDR3 has 12 residues. Germline V gene sequence: CDR1 WSHSY, CDR2 SAAADI. The CDR3 coding sequence is TGCGCCAGCATTGAGGAAAACACTGAAGCTTTCTTT. Translated, it gives CASIEENTEAFF.

This clonotype was detected only a few times. V gene TRBV29-1 combines with J gene TRBJ2-5; unclear D gene. V dropped 6 bases and J dropped 2 bases, with 19 bases sitting between them. The germline CDR1 and CDR2 sequences are SQVTM and ANQGSEA. This CDR3 is built from 15 residues. Here the CDR3 DNA reads TGCAGCGTAGCACGCGGAAATGGTGTACAAGAGACCCAGTACTTC. Amino acid sequence: CSVARGNGVQETQYF.

The chain couples TRBV6-5 to TRBJ1-1, with D possibly TRBD1 on 6 matching bases. The CDR3 extends over 15 amino acids. V was cut by 7 bases and J by 4 bases, with 19 bases left in between. CDR1 and CDR2 from the germline V gene are MNHEY and SVGAGI. CDR3 bases: TGTGCCAGCATTCCCCGTGGGGGCTTCGGCACTGAAGCTTTCTTT. It specifies CASIPRGGFGTEAFF.

The chain joins TRBV5-1 to TRBJ1-2; 8 bases match TRBD1. This CDR3 region has 15 residues. Per germline, CDR1 SGHRS and CDR2 YFSETQ. J was trimmed by 3 bases and V by 4 bases; bases with no gene match: 8. The CDR3 nucleotides read TGCGCCAGCAGCATATCCGGGACAGGCTACTATGGCTACACCTTC. As protein: CASSISGTGYYGYTF.

Ten or more counts support this clonotype. The chain recombines TRBV5-1 with TRBJ2-7; 9 bases are a match to TRBD2. The CDR3 is made up of 17 amino acids. The germline V gene encodes CDR1 SGHRS and CDR2 YFSETQ. With 0 bases clipped from V and 4 bases from J, the junction kept 11 bases outside the gene matches. The CDR3 loop reads CASSLDSRGTSRYEQYF. The CDR3 DNA is TGCGCCAGCAGCTTGGACTCTCGGGGGACTAGCCGATACGAGCAGTACTTC.

Comment on this clonotype: A single base separates this from a much larger clone, so it may be a read error. The rearrangement joins TRBV20-1 to TRBJ1-5; possibly TRBD1 for D (6 bases). Germline CDR1 reads DFQATT; CDR2 reads SNEGSKA (reference sequence). V lost 0 bases to trimming and J lost 3 bases, with 12 bases between them. The CDR3 runs 15 residues. CDR3 amino acids: CSARDQGLNNQPQHF. The CDR3 DNA is TGCAGTGCTAGAGATCAGGGGTTGAACAATCAGCCCCAGCATTTT.

A few counts support this clonotype. The J gene is TRBJ1-6, the V gene TRBV3-1; 8 nucleotides align to TRBD1. Germline lookup yields CDR1 LGHDT and CDR2 YNNKEL (reference sequence). The CDR3 sequence is 15 residues long. V lost 1 base to trimming and J lost 7 bases; unmatched junction nucleotides: 3. CDR3 sequence: CASSQVGQGNSPLHF. The DNA of the CDR3 is TGTGCCAGCAGCCAAGTCGGACAGGGAAATTCACCCCTCCACTTT.

The rearrangement links TRBV15 to TRBJ2-3; a weak D match, TRBD2 (7 bases). V dropped 5 bases and J dropped 4 bases, with 13 bases sitting between them. The CDR3 runs 14 residues. Per the germline V gene, CDR1 is LNHNV and CDR2 is YYDKDF (reference sequence). The CDR3 sequence: CATSGGGAADTQYF. As DNA, the CDR3 is TGTGCCACCAGCGGAGGGGGGGCTGCAGATACGCAGTATTTT.

The V and J genes are TRBV20-1 and TRBJ1-2; D may be TRBD1 (6 bases). The CDR3 is made up of 15 amino acids. Germline V gene lookup returns CDR1 DFQATT and CDR2 SNEGSKA (reference sequence). Trimming cost V 0 bases and J 6 bases, with 17 bases left between them. Here the CDR3 DNA reads TGCAGTGCTAGAGATTTAGGCAGGGGTTATGATGGCTACACCTTC. Encoded protein: CSARDLGRGYDGYTF.

This clonotype came up a few times. The rearrangement links TRBV10-3 to TRBJ2-5; 10 nucleotides line up with TRBD1. The V gene end was trimmed by 5 bases and the J gene end by 4 bases; junction bases not matched to a gene: 7. This CDR3 is 15 amino acids long. Looked up from germline, CDR1 is ENHRY and CDR2 is SYGVKD. The CDR3 sequence: CAISTPGQGRETQYF. CDR3 coding DNA: TGTGCCATCAGTACCCCGGGACAGGGGAGAGAGACCCAGTACTTC.

This chain connects TRBV4-3 to TRBJ2-1; D is unclear. The CDR3 contains 15 residues. Germline V gene sequence: CDR1 LGHNA, CDR2 YSLEER. V gave up 0 bases and J gave up 8 bases, with 14 bases separating them. This CDR3 is CASSQEGGRWHEQFF. CDR3 DNA sequence: TGCGCCAGCAGCCAAGAGGGCGGCAGGTGGCATGAGCAGTTCTTC.

This rearrangement joins TRBV7-2 to TRBJ2-7; D possibly corresponds to TRBD2 (6 bases). V lost 5 bases and J lost 6, with 17 bases in between. Germline CDR1 reads SGHTA; CDR2 reads FQGNSA. This CDR3 contains 14 residues. In DNA form, the CDR3 reads TGTGCCAGCAGCGCTGGGACTGTCGTATCCGAGCAGTACTTC. Protein product: CASSAGTVVSEQYF.

Comments on this clonotype: A junction end diverges from the germline sequence, so it may reflect a read error. V usage is TRBV10-3 and J usage is TRBJ2-5, with D possibly called TRBD1 or TRBD2 (5 bases each). The V gene's germline CDR1 is ENHRY and CDR2 SYGVKD. The CDR3 runs to 12 residues. CDR3 sequence: CVISGTWNEQYF. For the CDR3, the DNA is TGTGTCATCAGTGGGACGTGGAATGAGCAGTACTTC.

CDR3 nucleotide sequence: TGTGCCAGCAAAAACGGACAGGGAGGTCGGAACACTGAAGCTTTCTTT. Encoded protein: CASKNGQGGRNTEAFF. The chain is built from TRBV7-2 and TRBJ1-1; 8 nucleotides match TRBD1. J lost 1 base, V lost 7 bases, and 11 bases had no gene match. CDR3 size: 16 residues. The germline gives CDR1 SGHTA, CDR2 FQGNSA. Full variable domain (remainder filled in from reference TRBV7-2 and TRBJ1-1): GAGVSQSPSNKVTEKGKDVELRCDPISGHTALYWYRQSLGQGLEFLIYFQGNSAPDKSGLPSDRFSAERTGGSVSTLTIQRTQQEDSAVYLCASKNGQGGRNTEAFFGQGTRLTVV.

The table lists this clonotype with a few counts. CDR3 DNA: TGTGCCAGCAGTCCCCCCGGTTTTGGCGATGAGCAGTACTTC. Translation: CASSPPGFGDEQYF. This rearrangement joins TRBV12-3 or TRBV12-4 to TRBJ2-5; D not certain. This CDR3 has 14 amino acids. The ends were cut back, 5 bases at V and 11 bases at J, with 21 bases in the middle.

This clonotype was seen a handful of times. J is TRBJ1-2 and V is TRBV3-1; D is undetermined. Looked up from germline, CDR1 is LGHDT and CDR2 is YNNKEL (reference sequence). The V end was cut by 6 bases, the J end by 4 bases, with 9 bases between. The CDR3 spans 12 residues. CDR3 in amino acids: CASRQNLYGYTF. DNA of the CDR3: TGTGCCAGCAGGCAGAACCTCTATGGCTACACCTTC.

The gene calls are TRBV7-2 and TRBJ1-2; no firm D call. V lost 9 bases and J 4 bases, leaving 18 bases between the germline ends. CDR3 size: 14 residues. From germline, CDR1 is SGHTA and CDR2 FQGNSA. In nucleotides, the CDR3 is TGTGCCAGAAGCAACGTTGGACGGACCTATGGCTACACCTTC. It codes for CARSNVGRTYGYTF. The full variable domain, its missing parts supplied by reference TRBV7-2 and TRBJ1-2, is GAGVSQSPSNKVTEKGKDVELRCDPISGHTALYWYRQSLGQGLEFLIYFQGNSAPDKSGLPSDRFSAERTGGSVSTLTIQRTQQEDSAVYLCARSNVGRTYGYTFGSGTRLTVV.

This clonotype has only one observation. The gene calls are TRBV6-2 or TRBV6-3 and TRBJ1-1, with 8 bases matching TRBD1. CDR1 and CDR2 (germline): MNHEY, SVGEGT. The CDR3 sequence is 12 residues long. V was pared by 6 bases and J by 13 bases, with 10 bases of the junction left unmatched. The chain's CDR3 is CASRSDRAVGFF. In nucleotides, the CDR3 is TGTGCCAGCAGATCGGACAGGGCGGTTGGTTTCTTT.

The chain carries TRBV7-2 and TRBJ1-2, with 7 bases aligning to TRBD1. Germline V gives CDR1 SGHTA, CDR2 FQGNSA. This CDR3 has 14 residues. V dropped 2 bases and J dropped 3; count of bases not matched to a gene: 3. The CDR3 nucleotides are TGTGCCAGCAGCTTATACAGGGGTTACTATGGCTACACCTTC. It is translated as CASSLYRGYYGYTF. The full variable domain, rest sourced from reference TRBV7-2 and TRBJ1-2, is GAGVSQSPSNKVTEKGKDVELRCDPISGHTALYWYRQSLGQGLEFLIYFQGNSAPDKSGLPSDRFSAERTGGSVSTLTIQRTQQEDSAVYLCASSLYRGYYGYTFGSGTRLTVV.